This is a list of T cell receptor beta chains from one sample in a study of T cells in Graves' hyperthyroidism and ophthalmopathy. TCRdb ran MiXCR on the multiplex PCR reads and lists one entry per CDR3 protein. The data contain hundreds of thousands of distinct CDR3 sequences, 13% to 15% of them seen just once; the ten biggest clones take up about 15%. Sequencing was done on a sample of blood. The source is a woman between 40 and 50 years old with Graves' hyperthyroidism. Each CDR3 is given with its conserved first and last residue. The D gene is left open where the match is weak.

v_gene	d_gene	j_gene	CDR3aa
TRBV7-9	TRBD1	TRBJ2-7	CASSFSQGPYEQYF
TRBV20-1	TRBD2	TRBJ2-1	CSARVPLAGDSYNEQFF
TRBV6-1	TRBD1	TRBJ2-7	CASSAGTGTKFYEQYF
TRBV2	TRBD1	TRBJ2-7	CASSPTTGEVYEQYF
TRBV7-3	TRBD2	TRBJ2-5	CASSSGTSGSGRETQYF
TRBV28	TRBD1	TRBJ1-2	CASSSIGQGRDYGYTF
TRBV28	-	TRBJ1-3	CASSPTAGNTIYF
TRBV28	-	TRBJ2-1	CASSSSGKEQFF
TRBV4-1	TRBD1	TRBJ1-1	CASSQDGDRGDTEAFF
TRBV4-1	TRBD1	-	CASSQDRGQGALASQFF
TRBV25-1	TRBD2	TRBJ2-3	CASSLPGLTTDTQYF
TRBV3-1	-	TRBJ2-1	CASSQVGDNEQFF
TRBV18	-	TRBJ2-2	CASSPGDMANTGELFF
TRBV3-1	-	TRBJ1-5	CASSQGGPFNQPQHF
TRBV6-6	-	TRBJ2-1	CASSYSGQPREQFF
TRBV9	TRBD1	TRBJ1-2	CASSVEDRGQGYTF
TRBV29-1	TRBD1	TRBJ2-7	CSVWTGGTYEQYF
TRBV10-1	TRBD2	TRBJ2-2	CASGAGGGTGELFF
TRBV28	-	TRBJ2-7	CASSDPRGGPLVQAYEQYF
TRBV27	TRBD2	TRBJ2-7	CASRPLAGPYEQYF
TRBV29-1	-	TRBJ2-5	CSVEQEQETQYF
TRBV19	-	TRBJ2-7	CASSIRSDSSKVKQYF
TRBV10-3	TRBD1	TRBJ1-1	CAINDRGRNTEAFF
TRBV5-1	-	TRBJ2-2	CASSLAAGRNTGELFF
TRBV12-3/TRBV12-4	-	TRBJ2-2	CASSRYSPVSTGELFF
TRBV6-1	-	TRBJ2-3	CASRRGRSSDTQYF
TRBV20-1	TRBD2	TRBJ2-1	CSAISTGTSVLLAYNEQFF
TRBV27	-	TRBJ2-7	CASSLVGAEQYF
TRBV20-1	-	TRBJ1-5	CSLRQAPNQPQHF
TRBV12-3/TRBV12-4	TRBD2	TRBJ2-7	CASSRLASTYEQYF